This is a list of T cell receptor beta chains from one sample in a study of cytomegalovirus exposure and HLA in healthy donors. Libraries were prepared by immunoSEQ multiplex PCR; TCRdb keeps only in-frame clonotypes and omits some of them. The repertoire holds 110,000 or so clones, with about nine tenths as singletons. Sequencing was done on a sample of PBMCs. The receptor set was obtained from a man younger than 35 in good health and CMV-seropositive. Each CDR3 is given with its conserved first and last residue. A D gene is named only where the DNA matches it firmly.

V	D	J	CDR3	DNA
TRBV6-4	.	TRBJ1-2	CASSDHLGDGYTF	TGTGCCAGCAGTGACCACCTAGGGGATGGCTACACCTTC
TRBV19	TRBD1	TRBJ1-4	CGGYVKGQGNEKLFF	TGTGGGGGTTACGTGAAGGGACAGGGAAACGAAAAACTGTTTTTT
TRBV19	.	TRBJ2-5	CASSIEGFSRETQYF	TGTGCCAGTAGTATAGAAGGCTTCTCGAGGGAGACCCAGTACTTC
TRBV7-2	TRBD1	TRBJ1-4	CASSLRTGGEKLFF	TGTGCCAGCAGCTTGAGGACAGGGGGTGAAAAACTGTTTTTT
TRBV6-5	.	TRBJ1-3	CASSATGFSGNTIYF	TGTGCCAGCAGTGCTACAGGGTTCTCTGGAAACACCATATATTTT
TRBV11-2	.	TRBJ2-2	CASRETSRPGELFF	TGTGCCAGCAGGGAAACCTCTAGGCCCGGGGAGCTGTTTTTT
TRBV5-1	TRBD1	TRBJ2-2	CASSLDQTGRTGELFF	TGCGCCAGCAGCTTGGATCAGACAGGGCGCACCGGGGAGCTGTTTTTT
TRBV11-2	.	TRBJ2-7	CASRGGTYEQYF	TGTGCCAGCAGGGGGGGAACCTACGAGCAGTACTTC
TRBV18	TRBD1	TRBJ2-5	CASSPRTGAGETQYF	TGTGCCAGCTCACCACGGACAGGGGCCGGAGAGACCCAGTACTTC
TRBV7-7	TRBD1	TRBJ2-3	CASSSGTAITSTDTQYF	TGTGCTAGCAGCTCCGGGACAGCGATAACTAGCACAGATACGCAGTATTTT
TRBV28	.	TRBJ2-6	CASSIEHLTQSRANVLTF	TGTGCCAGCAGTATAGAACATTTGACACAAAGTCGGGCCAACGTCCTGACTTTC
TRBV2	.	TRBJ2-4	CASRGEAGLHIQYF	TGTGCCAGCAGAGGGGAGGCAGGGCTCCACATTCAGTACTTC
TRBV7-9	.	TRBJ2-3	CASSPRGSGEDTQYF	TGTGCCAGCAGCCCGCGGGGCTCCGGCGAAGATACGCAGTATTTT
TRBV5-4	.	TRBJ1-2	CAGFDGSRYGYTF	TGTGCCGGATTCGACGGGTCGCGCTATGGCTACACCTTC